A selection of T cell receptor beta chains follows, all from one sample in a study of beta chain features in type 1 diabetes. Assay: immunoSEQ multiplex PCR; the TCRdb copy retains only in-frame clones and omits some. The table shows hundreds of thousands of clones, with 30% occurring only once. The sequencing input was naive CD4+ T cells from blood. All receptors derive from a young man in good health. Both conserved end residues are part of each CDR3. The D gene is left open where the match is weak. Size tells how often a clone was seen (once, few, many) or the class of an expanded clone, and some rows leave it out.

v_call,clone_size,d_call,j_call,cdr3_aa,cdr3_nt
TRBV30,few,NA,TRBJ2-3,CAWSKGADTQYF,TGTGCCTGGAGTAAGGGGGCAGATACGCAGTATTTT
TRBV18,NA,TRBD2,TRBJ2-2,CASSLVTSGTANTGELFF,TGTGCCAGCTCACTCGTGACTAGCGGGACCGCGAACACCGGGGAGCTGTTTTTT
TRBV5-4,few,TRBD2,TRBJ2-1,CASSTGTSSYNEQFF,TGTGCCAGCAGCACCGGGACTAGCTCCTACAATGAGCAGTTCTTC
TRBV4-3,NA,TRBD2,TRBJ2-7,CASSQDLVASGPEQYF,TGCGCCAGCAGCCAAGATCTCGTTGCTAGCGGGCCGGAGCAGTACTTC
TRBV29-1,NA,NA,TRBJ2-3,CSVRGWASATDTQYF,TGCAGCGTGAGGGGGTGGGCTAGCGCCACAGATACGCAGTATTTT
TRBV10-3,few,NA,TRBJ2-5,CAISESVQETQYF,TGTGCCATCAGTGAGTCCGTACAAGAGACCCAGTACTTC
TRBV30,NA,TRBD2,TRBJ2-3,CAWRTSGNLDTQYF,TGTGCCTGGAGGACTAGCGGGAATCTAGATACGCAGTATTTT
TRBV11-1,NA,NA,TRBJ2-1,CASSQGHYNEQFF,TGTGCCAGCAGCCAGGGCCACTACAATGAGCAGTTCTTC
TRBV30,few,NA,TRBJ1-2,CAWSGGTPNYGYTF,TGTGCCTGGAGTGGGGGGACCCCAAACTATGGCTACACCTTC
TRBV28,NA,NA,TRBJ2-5,CASSLLPVADNQETQYF,TGTGCCAGCAGTTTACTCCCGGTAGCTGATAATCAAGAGACCCAGTACTTC
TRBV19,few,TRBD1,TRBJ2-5,CASSTGQQETQYF,TGTGCCAGTAGTACGGGACAGCAAGAGACCCAGTACTTC
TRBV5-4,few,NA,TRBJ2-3,CASSLGRGSTDTQYF,TGTGCCAGCAGCTTGGGTAGGGGAAGCACAGATACGCAGTATTTT
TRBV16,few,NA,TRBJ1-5,CASSQAGGNQPQHF,TGTGCCAGCAGCCAAGCAGGGGGCAATCAGCCCCAGCATTTT
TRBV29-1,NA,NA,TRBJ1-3,CSVAREGNTIYF,TGCAGCGTTGCCCGGGAGGGAAACACCATATATTTT
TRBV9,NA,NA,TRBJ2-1,CASSARSSSYNEQFF,TGTGCCAGCAGCGCCCGCAGCAGCTCCTACAATGAGCAGTTCTTC
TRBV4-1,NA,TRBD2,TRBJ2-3,CASSRGLAGVPTDTQYF,TGCGCCAGCAGCCGCGGACTAGCGGGAGTCCCCACAGATACGCAGTATTTT
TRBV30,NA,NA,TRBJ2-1,CAWTPRDNEQFF,TGTGCCTGGACCCCCCGGGACAATGAGCAGTTCTTC
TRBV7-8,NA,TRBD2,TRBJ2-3,CASSLGVLAGHTDTQYF,TGTGCCAGCAGCTTAGGGGTACTAGCGGGACACACAGATACGCAGTATTTT
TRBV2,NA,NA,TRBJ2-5,CASSGDPGTQYF,TGTGCCAGCAGCGGCGACCCGGGGACCCAGTACTTC
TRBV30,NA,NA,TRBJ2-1,CAWSATNRVVSGNEQFF,TGTGCCTGGAGTGCAACGAACAGGGTCGTTTCTGGGAATGAGCAGTTCTTC
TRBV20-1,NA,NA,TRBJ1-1,CSAPRGAEAFF,TGCAGTGCCCCCAGGGGCGCTGAAGCTTTCTTT
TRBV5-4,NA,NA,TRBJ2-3,CASSLGGTDTQYF,TGTGCCAGCAGCTTGGGGGGCACAGATACGCAGTATTTT
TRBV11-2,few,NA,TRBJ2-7,CASSLMLAPSYEQYF,TGTGCCAGCAGCTTAATGCTAGCCCCATCCTACGAGCAGTACTTC
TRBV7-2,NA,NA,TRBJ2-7,CASSLGILYEQYF,TGTGCCAGCAGCTTAGGGATTCTCTACGAGCAGTACTTC
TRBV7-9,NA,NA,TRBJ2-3,CASSLGASTDTQYF,TGTGCCAGCAGCTTAGGTGCATCCACAGATACGCAGTATTTT
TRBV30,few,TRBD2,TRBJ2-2,CAWSVQGGTGELFF,TGTGCCTGGAGTGTCCAGGGAGGGACCGGGGAGCTGTTTTTT